Presented here are 31 T cell receptor beta chains from one specimen sequenced in a study of T cell repertoires in cytomegalovirus infection. Their recognized antigens are unknown. TCRdb fed the reads into MiXCR, producing one record per CDR3 protein. The sample includes approximately 730,000 distinct CDR3 sequences, 25% to 30% of them seen just once. The material sequenced was cultured CD8+ T cells from PBMCs, taken from culture after CMV antigen stimulation. The receptor set was obtained from a human donor in good health (CMV status not recorded). Some clones in this sample may be carry-over from other donors' samples.

The chain recombines TRBV6-5 with TRBJ1-6; D might be TRBD1 (6 bases). CDR1 is MNHEY and CDR2 is SVGAGI in the germline V gene. Deletions cut 7 bases from V and 9 bases from J, with 10 bases between. The length of the CDR3 is 12 residues. The CDR3 DNA reads as TGTGCCAGCACACAGGGCAGTTCACCCCTCCACTTT. Residues: CASTQGSSPLHF.

This clonotype has only a few counts. The CDR3 here is CASTTGEGNYGYTF. The CDR3 DNA is TGTGCCAGCACCACAGGGGAAGGGAACTATGGCTACACCTTC. This chain connects TRBV12-3 or TRBV12-4 to TRBJ1-2; the match to TRBD1 covers 7 bases. The CDR3 sequence is 14 residues long. V was pared by 7 bases and J by 2 bases, with 7 bases of the junction left unmatched.

The J gene is TRBJ2-1, the V gene TRBV27; a weak D match, TRBD1 (6 bases). The V end was cut by 4 bases, the J end by 6 bases, with 19 bases between. The CDR3 extends over 16 amino acids. CDR1 and CDR2 (germline): MNHEY, SMNVEV (reference sequence). The CDR3: CASSSPRQVVGNEQFF. In DNA form, the CDR3 reads TGTGCCAGCAGTTCTCCCCGACAGGTTGTGGGCAATGAGCAGTTCTTC.

This clonotype was counted only a few times. The rearrangement links TRBV12-3 or TRBV12-4 to TRBJ1-1; unclear D gene. The CDR3 covers 11 residues. V shed 6 bases and J shed 8 bases, with 10 bases lying between them. DNA of the CDR3: TGTGCCAGCAGGCCAGCAGCAGAAGCTTTCTTT. Translation: CASRPAAEAFF.

The chain recombines TRBV7-6 with TRBJ2-1, with TRBD2 identical over 7 bases. The CDR3 consists of 16 residues. Trimming removed 5 bases from V and 6 bases from J; junction bases left unmatched: 13. Germline CDR1 and CDR2: SGHVS and FNYEAQ. As DNA, the CDR3 is TGTGCCAGCAGCACCGCGGGGCGGGAGTTTGTCAATGAGCAGTTCTTC. Translating gives CASSTAGREFVNEQFF.

This clonotype was seen only a few times. V and J are TRBV24-1 and TRBJ2-3, with 10 bases matching TRBD2. Losses at the gene ends were 1 base for V and 5 bases for J; bases not matched to a gene: 17. The germline V gene has CDR1 KGHDR and CDR2 SFDVKD. The CDR3 contains 20 residues. CDR3 region: CATSDFPRFRSGGAGDTQYF. The CDR3 nucleotides are TGTGCCACCAGTGATTTCCCGCGCTTTCGGAGCGGGGGGGCCGGAGATACGCAGTATTTT.

V is TRBV13 and J is TRBJ2-2, with D unclear. The germline V and J ends were trimmed by 4 bases and 5 bases, with 11 bases remaining between them. CDR3 length equals 14 residues. The germline gives CDR1 PRHDT, CDR2 FYEKMQ (reference sequence). CDR3 amino acids: CASSSPSRTGELFF. CDR3 nucleotides: TGTGCCAGCAGCTCCCCCTCAAGGACCGGGGAGCTGTTTTTT. Looking up the rest from reference TRBV13 and TRBJ2-2 gives the full variable domain: AAGVIQSPRHLIKEKRETATLKCYPIPRHDTVYWYQQGPGQDPQFLISFYEKMQSDKGSIPDRFSAQQFSDYHSELNMSSLELGDSALYFCASSSPSRTGELFFGEGSRLTVL.

This clonotype occurred many times. This chain links TRBV20-1 with TRBJ1-5; D gene uncertain. Trimming pared 2 bases from V and 5 bases from J, leaving 10 bases between. Germline loops: CDR1 DFQATT, CDR2 SNEGSKA (reference sequence). This CDR3 contains 13 residues. CDR3 in amino acids: CSARSSKDQPQHF. The CDR3 region has the DNA TGCAGTGCTAGATCCAGTAAAGATCAGCCCCAGCATTTT.

This clonotype was recorded a few times. The rearrangement uses TRBV27 and TRBJ1-5; D gene ambiguous. V shed 5 bases and J shed 7 bases, with 18 bases lying between them. This CDR3 region has 15 residues. Germline-derived CDR1 and CDR2 are MNHEY and SMNVEV (reference sequence). Written as DNA, the CDR3 is TGTGCCAGCAGTACCTCCGGGCCGGGAAGACAGCCCCAGCATTTT. Protein: CASSTSGPGRQPQHF.

The chain couples TRBV23-1 to TRBJ2-3; D is uncertain. TRBV23-1 carries the ORF label, with uncertain function. Trimming took 4 bases from V and 2 from J, leaving 16 bases between them. CDR3 length: 16 residues. The chain's CDR3 is CASSLGPGIFTDTQYF. The DNA for the CDR3 is TGCGCCAGCAGTCTGGGCCCCGGAATTTTCACAGATACGCAGTATTTT.

This clonotype was picked up many times. The V gene is TRBV7-2, the J gene TRBJ2-1; D unclear. CDR1 is SGHTA, CDR2 FQGNSA, per germline. The germline V and J ends were trimmed by 5 bases and 3 bases, with 14 bases remaining between them. CDR3 length: 15 residues. CDR3 sequence (DNA): TGTGCCAGCAGCGTTTCGGACGGATTCTACAATGAGCAGTTCTTC. It encodes CASSVSDGFYNEQFF. The full variable domain, its missing parts supplied by reference TRBV7-2 and TRBJ2-1, is GAGVSQSPSNKVTEKGKDVELRCDPISGHTALYWYRQSLGQGLEFLIYFQGNSAPDKSGLPSDRFSAERTGGSVSTLTIQRTQQEDSAVYLCASSVSDGFYNEQFFGPGTRLTVL.

This clonotype was counted many times. The genes are TRBV2 and TRBJ2-1, with D hard to call. V lost 3 bases and J lost 0, with 18 bases in between. This CDR3 spans 18 amino acids. Germline V gene sequence: CDR1 SNHLY, CDR2 FYNNEI. The CDR3 spells CASSEHDGTLSSYNEQFF. Here the CDR3 DNA reads TGTGCCAGCAGTGAGCACGACGGAACCTTAAGCTCCTACAATGAGCAGTTCTTC.

This chain links TRBV19 with TRBJ1-4; no reliable D call. Trimming left V 3 bases short and J 5 bases short, with 7 bases between. Germline values: CDR1 LNHDA, CDR2 SQIVND (reference sequence). The CDR3 has 13 residues. The CDR3 region has the DNA TGTGCCAGTAGTATTTGGAGCAATGAAAAACTGTTTTTT. Residues: CASSIWSNEKLFF. Full variable domain (rest looked up from reference TRBV19 and TRBJ1-4): DGGITQSPKYLFRKEGQNVTLSCEQNLNHDAMYWYRQDPGQGLRLIYYSQIVNDFQKGDIAEGYSVSREKKESFPLTVTSAQKNPTAFYLCASSIWSNEKLFFGSGTQLSVL.

V and J are TRBV25-1 and TRBJ1-2; possibly TRBD1 for D (6 bases). The V and J ends lost 7 bases and 4 bases respectively, with 16 bases between them. CDR1 is MGHDK, CDR2 SYGVNS, per germline. This CDR3 is 14 amino acids long. Here the CDR3 reads CASTSRGASYGYTF. Here the CDR3 DNA reads TGTGCCAGCACCTCACGGGGGGCCAGCTATGGCTACACCTTC.

The chain has TRBV28 and TRBJ2-7, with 10 bases identical to TRBD1. J gave up 2 bases and V 5 bases, and 6 bases lay outside the gene matches. From germline, CDR1 is MDHEN and CDR2 SYDVKM. This CDR3 is built from 15 residues. The CDR3 DNA sequence: TGTGCCAGCAGTGAATCCGGGACAGGGGCCTACGAGCAGTACGTC. Translating gives CASSESGTGAYEQYV.

V is TRBV12-3 or TRBV12-4 and J is TRBJ2-1, with D perhaps matching TRBD1 (5 bases). The V end was cut by 7 bases, the J end by 8 bases, with 9 bases between. The CDR3 is 11 residues long. CDR3 residues: CASKGWDEQFF. The CDR3 DNA follows: TGTGCCAGCAAGGGGTGGGATGAGCAGTTCTTC.

This clonotype has a handful of counts. The chain combines TRBV9 with TRBJ2-7; no clear D gene. CDR1 and CDR2 (germline): SGDLS, YYNGEE. The CDR3 consists of 14 residues. The V end lost 0 bases, the J end lost 5 bases, and 12 bases lay between the germline ends. The CDR3 loop is CASSVEMVRDEQYF. CDR3 nucleotides: TGTGCCAGCAGCGTAGAGATGGTAAGGGACGAGCAGTACTTC.

This clonotype has just a few counts. This chain uses TRBV4-3 with TRBJ1-1; D remains unclear. Deletions cut 3 bases from V and 1 base from J, with 24 bases between. This CDR3 is 19 amino acids long. Germline CDR1 LGHNA, CDR2 YSLEER. DNA for the CDR3: TGCGCCAGCAGCCACATCGGATACGACGGGCAGCCAAAGAACACTGAAGCTTTCTTT. Translated: CASSHIGYDGQPKNTEAFF.

The V call is TRBV5-6, the J call TRBJ1-5; D unclear. This CDR3 comprises 14 residues. The germline gives CDR1 SGHDT, CDR2 YYEEEE. Between the trimmed V and J ends, which lost 2 bases and 0 bases, there was a span of 6 bases. The CDR3 region is CASSFTASNQPQHF. The CDR3 DNA is TGTGCCAGCAGCTTCACTGCTAGCAATCAGCCCCAGCATTTT.

This clonotype was observed a few times. The rearrangement joins TRBV6-2 or TRBV6-3 to TRBJ1-5; 7 bases are shared with TRBD1. CDR3 length: 16 amino acids. Germline V lookup: CDR1 MNHEY, CDR2 SVGEGT. V gave up 7 bases and J gave up 0 bases; unmatched junction bases: 9. The CDR3 nucleotides are TGTGCCAGCACCACGACAGGGCCATATAGCAATCAGCCCCAGCATTTT. This translates into CASTTTGPYSNQPQHF.

This clonotype appeared a few times. V and J are TRBV7-9 and TRBJ1-5; D might be TRBD1 (5 bases). Germline assignment: CDR1 SEHNR and CDR2 FQNEAQ (reference sequence). Trimming cost V 5 bases and J 1 base, with 18 bases left between them. This CDR3 spans 17 amino acids. The CDR3 region is CASSPAKGGDSNQPQHF. The DNA of the CDR3 is TGTGCCAGCAGCCCAGCTAAAGGTGGGGACAGCAATCAGCCCCAGCATTTT.

The chain has TRBV6-5 and TRBJ2-2; 10 nucleotides align to TRBD2. CDR1 MNHEY and CDR2 SVGAGI come from the germline V gene. CDR3 length: 19 residues. V gave up 1 base and J gave up 0 bases; unmatched junction bases: 8. CDR3 amino acids: CASSYFGLAEPTNTGELFF. Written as DNA, the CDR3 is TGTGCCAGCAGTTACTTCGGACTAGCGGAGCCTACGAACACCGGGGAGCTGTTTTTT.

This clonotype came up a few times. The chain is built from TRBV6-1 and TRBJ1-2, with TRBD1 as a possible D gene (6 bases). Germline CDR1 reads MNHNS; CDR2 reads SASEGT. Trimming shortened V by 6 bases and J by 4 bases, and 15 bases separated the two germline ends. This CDR3 has 14 residues. CDR3 bases: TGTGCCAGCAGAGCTATAGGGGGAGTCTATGGCTACACCTTC. Amino acids: CASRAIGGVYGYTF.

This rearrangement joins TRBV7-3 to TRBJ1-1; 7 nucleotides line up with TRBD1. V shed 6 bases, J shed 0 bases, and the junction held 13 bases outside the gene matches. The CDR3 is made up of 17 amino acids. Per the germline V gene, CDR1 is SGHTA and CDR2 is FQGTGA. The CDR3 region is CASSLLGTALMNTEAFF. In nucleotides, the CDR3 is TGTGCCAGCAGTCTACTAGGGACAGCCCTCATGAACACTGAAGCTTTCTTT. Using reference TRBV7-3 and TRBJ1-1 for the parts outside the CDR3, the full variable domain is GAGVSQTPSNKVTEKGKYVELRCDPISGHTALYWYRQSLGQGPEFLIYFQGTGAADDSGLPNDRFFAVRPEGSVSTLKIQRTERGDSAVYLCASSLLGTALMNTEAFFGQGTRLTVV.

Many counts were recorded for this clonotype. The chain recombines TRBV7-2 with TRBJ1-6, with 8 bases fitting TRBD1. V lost 5 bases, J lost 10 bases, and 7 bases stayed unmatched. CDR3 length: 14 amino acids. In germline, CDR1 is SGHTA, CDR2 FQGNSA. The CDR3 reads CASSLGQGYSPLHF. CDR3 DNA: TGTGCCAGCAGCCTAGGACAGGGTTACTCACCCCTCCACTTT.

This chain links TRBV6-2 or TRBV6-3 with TRBJ2-3, with 10 nucleotides matching TRBD2. CDR1 and CDR2 (germline): MNHEY, SVGEGT. J lost 2 bases, V lost 4 bases, and 9 bases had no gene match. This CDR3 is 17 amino acids long. The CDR3 here is CASSSISGGLHTDTQYF. CDR3 nucleotides: TGTGCCAGCAGTTCGATTAGCGGGGGGCTACACACAGATACGCAGTATTTT.

This clonotype was recorded a few times. The chain has TRBV12-3 or TRBV12-4 and TRBJ1-5; D is undetermined. V gave up 3 bases and J gave up 0 bases, with 18 bases separating them. The CDR3 consists of 18 residues. The chain's CDR3 is CASSFSLPGKHSNQPQHF. In nucleotides, the CDR3 is TGTGCCAGCAGTTTTTCGCTTCCAGGCAAACATAGCAATCAGCCCCAGCATTTT.

This clonotype was found a few times. The chain recombines TRBV29-1 with TRBJ2-1; D is ambiguous. CDR1 is SQVTM and CDR2 is ANQGSEA in the germline V gene. CDR3 length: 11 residues. Trimming took 6 bases from V and 9 from J, leaving 12 bases between them. The CDR3 sequence: CSVSSFAEQFF. CDR3 DNA: TGCAGCGTGAGCTCGTTTGCTGAGCAGTTCTTC.

This clonotype was seen a handful of times. The rearrangement uses TRBV12-3 or TRBV12-4 and TRBJ1-6; a possible D gene is TRBD1 (5 bases). The CDR3 covers 11 residues. V gave up 5 bases and J gave up 11 bases, with 7 bases separating them. CDR3 sequence reads: CASSRGPPLHF. The CDR3 nucleotides read TGTGCCAGCAGTCGGGGCCCACCCCTCCACTTT.

This clonotype was recorded a few times. The chain has TRBV6-2 or TRBV6-3 and TRBJ2-5; D gene unclear. This CDR3 is built from 15 residues. CDR1 is MNHEY and CDR2 is SVGEGT in the germline V gene. Trimming pared 1 base from V and 5 bases from J, leaving 14 bases between. CDR3 nucleotide sequence: TGTGCCAGCAGTTACTTCGCGCCGAAGGGTGAGACCCAGTACTTC. It specifies CASSYFAPKGETQYF.

The chain combines TRBV19 with TRBJ1-5; D unresolved. Germline CDR1 is LNHDA and CDR2 is SQIVND (reference sequence). The V and J ends lost 3 bases and 6 bases respectively, with 9 bases between them. The CDR3 loop spans 13 amino acids. In DNA form, the CDR3 reads TGTGCCAGTAGTATTGGGGTAAGTCAGCCCCAGCATTTT. It codes for CASSIGVSQPQHF. The full variable domain, completed using reference TRBV19 and TRBJ1-5, is DGGITQSPKYLFRKEGQNVTLSCEQNLNHDAMYWYRQDPGQGLRLIYYSQIVNDFQKGDIAEGYSVSREKKESFPLTVTSAQKNPTAFYLCASSIGVSQPQHFGDGTRLSIL.